This TCR beta chain was retrieved from a study of identical twins listed by TCRdb under 2016. Regarding the complete study: To test whether fetal clonotypes persist, the study used deep sequencing on TCR alpha and beta repertoires from monozygotic twins, unrelated adults of various ages, and cord blood. Replicate twin experiments were performed at different times using different library preparation protocols to rule out contamination.

Every donor in the study was a healthy Caucasian. Three pairs of female monozygotic twins, all aged roughly 18 to 29 years, were included in the twin cohort. RNA for TCR libraries was isolated from peripheral blood mononuclear cells. The research as a whole found: In beta out-of-frame sequences, excess twin sharing was weaker, because having fewer shared sequences lowered the signal-to-noise ratio. Because the same donors could not be followed over many years, the conclusions depended on cross-sectional statistical analysis. Fewer insertions were carried by abundant cord blood beta clonotypes, a similar but weaker trend appeared in young adult naive repertoires, and no such trend appeared in memory repertoires. Out-of-frame TCR alpha sequences shared between twins showed an excess of low generation-probability sequences compared with coincidental sharing between unrelated individuals. Zero-insertion analyses could be partly confounded by invariant T cells such as MAIT and iNKT, though diverse VJ usage argued against such confounding for most clonotypes. Out-of-frame TCR alpha sharing in monozygotic twins was systematically underestimated by recombination models, whereas sharing between unrelated individuals was in agreement with the recombination models.

The library was made by 5' RACE. The listed sequencing device is Illumina HiSeq 2000. A universal primer binding site was introduced by template switching, and a unique molecular identifier was present in the final cDNA, enabling accurate counting of TCR cDNA molecules. Specific primers in the conserved constant-segment region were used to synthesize first-strand cDNA for TCR alpha and beta chains. To control for contamination, every cDNA library was double barcoded, receiving both a SMART-Mk sample barcode and Illumina barcodes. TruSeq adapter sequences along with Illumina sample barcodes were introduced in two successive PCR steps. TCR alpha and beta cDNA libraries were sequenced on the Illumina HiSeq platform with custom primers. In the original analysis: Raw reads were processed with MiGEC to extract unique molecular identifiers, and MiXCR was used to determine CDR3 positions. Recombination models were inferred per individual with the repgenHMM and IGoR tools using an EM algorithm. The analysis of shared clonotypes was done with the tcR package in R, with sharing normalized by the product of cloneset sizes. To study raw recombination without the effects of thymic and clonal selection, out-of-frame nonproductive sequences were analyzed. The public reads were reprocessed in TCRdb via fastp at Q25 and MiXCR, keeping in-frame beta chains. When rows share a CDR3 protein, they turn into one entry using the most common DNA and genes. It is TCRdb's table, rather than the study itself, that gives the V and J calls and clone size. The sample profile shows 500,000 to 650,000 distinct CDR3 sequences; just over 7% of them were found once. The ten largest clones add up to 1.5% to 2% of the sample.

This clonotype was found a few times. Its recognized antigen is unknown. Nothing much larger sits one base from this clone, and base qualities are not available. Per the germline V gene, SGHAT is the CDR1 and FQNNGV is the CDR2. Taken from cysteine to phenylalanine, the CDR3 has 16 residues. Only CDR3 DNA remains: 48 bases, in frame from the first base. V is clipped by 2 bases and J by 5 bases, and the sequence between their germline boundaries is 18 bases long. The same data also went into a second study, on yellow fever vaccine responses in identical twins. The second paper further reports: The T cell response to vaccination in identical twins was reported by the authors to appear partly convergent and partly personalized. Focusing on identical twins, the study followed the T cell clones that responded to the vaccine, and did so with precision.

The sequencing input was PBMCs. In this chain, TRBV11-2 is recombined with TRBJ1-1; the D gene lacks a confident call. This sequence was found in a woman under 30 in good health. The CDR3 reads as follows: CASSLFAGPTRTEAFF. The nucleotides read TGTGCCAGCAGCTTATTCGCTGGCCCTACCCGGACTGAAGCTTTCTTT.